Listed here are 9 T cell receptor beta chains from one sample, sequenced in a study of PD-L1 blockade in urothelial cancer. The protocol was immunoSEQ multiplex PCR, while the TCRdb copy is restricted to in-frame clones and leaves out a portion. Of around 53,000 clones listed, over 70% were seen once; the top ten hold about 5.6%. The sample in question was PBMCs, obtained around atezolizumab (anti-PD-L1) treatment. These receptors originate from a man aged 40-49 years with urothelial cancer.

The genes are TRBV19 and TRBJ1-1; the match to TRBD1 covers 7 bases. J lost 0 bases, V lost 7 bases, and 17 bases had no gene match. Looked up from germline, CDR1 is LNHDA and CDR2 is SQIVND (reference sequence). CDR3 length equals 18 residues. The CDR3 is CASKRATGATGVNTEAFF. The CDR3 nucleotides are TGTGCCAGTAAAAGGGCAACGGGGGCAACAGGGGTGAACACTGAAGCTTTCTTT.

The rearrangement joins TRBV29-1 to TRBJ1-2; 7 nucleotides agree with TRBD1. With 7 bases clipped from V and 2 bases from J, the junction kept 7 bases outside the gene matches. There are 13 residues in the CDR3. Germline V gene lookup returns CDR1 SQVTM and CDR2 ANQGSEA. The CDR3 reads CSASGTVNYGYTF. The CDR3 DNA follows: TGCAGCGCTTCCGGGACAGTCAACTATGGCTACACCTTC.

The CDR3 coding sequence is TGTGCCAGCTCAGGGGCGGGAGTGAGGACAGATACGCAGTATTTT. Translating it yields CASSGAGVRTDTQYF. This chain uses TRBV18 with TRBJ2-3; 7 bases map to TRBD2. The CDR3 is 15 amino acids. Germline values: CDR1 KGHSH, CDR2 LQKENI. J was trimmed by 3 bases and V by 5 bases; bases with no gene match: 8.

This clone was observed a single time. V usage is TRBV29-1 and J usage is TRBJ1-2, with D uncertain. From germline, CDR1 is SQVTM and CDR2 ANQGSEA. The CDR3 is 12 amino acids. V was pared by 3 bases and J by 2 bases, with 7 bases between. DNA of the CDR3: TGCAGCGTTGAGGGCAGCAACTATGGCTACACCTTC. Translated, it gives CSVEGSNYGYTF.

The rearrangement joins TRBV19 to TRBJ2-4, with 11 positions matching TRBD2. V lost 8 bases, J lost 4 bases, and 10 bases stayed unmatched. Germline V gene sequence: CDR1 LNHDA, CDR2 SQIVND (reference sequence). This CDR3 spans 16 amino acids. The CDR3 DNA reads TGTGCCAGTCGTGGGCTAGCGGGAGGCAAGAAAAACATTCAGTACTTC. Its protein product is CASRGLAGGKKNIQYF.

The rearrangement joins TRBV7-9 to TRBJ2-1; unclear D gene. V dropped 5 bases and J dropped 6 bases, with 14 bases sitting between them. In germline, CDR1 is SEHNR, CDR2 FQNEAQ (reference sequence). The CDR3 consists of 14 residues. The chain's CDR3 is CASSASGGFNEQFF. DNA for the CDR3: TGTGCCAGCAGCGCTTCCGGCGGATTCAATGAGCAGTTCTTC.

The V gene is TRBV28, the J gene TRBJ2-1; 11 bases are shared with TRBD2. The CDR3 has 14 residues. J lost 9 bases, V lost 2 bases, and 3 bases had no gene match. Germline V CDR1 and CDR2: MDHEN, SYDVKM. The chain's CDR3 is CASSLSLAGGEQFF. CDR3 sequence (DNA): TGTGCCAGCAGTTTAAGCCTAGCGGGAGGTGAGCAGTTCTTC.

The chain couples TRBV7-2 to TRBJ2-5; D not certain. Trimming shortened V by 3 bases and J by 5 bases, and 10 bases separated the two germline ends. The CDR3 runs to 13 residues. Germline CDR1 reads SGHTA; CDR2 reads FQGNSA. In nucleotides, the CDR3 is TGTGCCAGCAGCTTTGGCAGGTCGGAGACCCAGTACTTC. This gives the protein CASSFGRSETQYF.

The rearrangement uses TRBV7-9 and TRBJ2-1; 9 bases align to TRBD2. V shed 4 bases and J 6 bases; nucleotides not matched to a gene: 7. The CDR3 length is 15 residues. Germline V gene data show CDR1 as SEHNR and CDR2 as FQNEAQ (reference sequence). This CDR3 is CASSYDGLALNEQFF. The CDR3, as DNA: TGTGCCAGCAGCTACGATGGACTAGCGCTCAATGAGCAGTTCTTC.